Below, one T cell receptor (beta chain) is given with its context. This could be a read error, since a much larger clone is one nucleotide away. This sample is drawn from a study of blood T cell repertoires in COVID-19. Authors' processing steps: Reference gene primer amplification in the assay estimated nucleated cell counts. Libraries were prepared by immunoSEQ multiplex PCR; TCRdb keeps only in-frame clonotypes and omits some of them. The V and J calls and clone size come from that table; D and trimming were worked out from the DNA. In the table there are a few hundred thousand clones, roughly 87% of which are singletons. Each participant's cohort was designated according to participant-reported clinical history. The CDR3 has 14 amino acids. Trimming removed 4 bases at V and 0 bases at J, with 8 bases between. Germline loops: CDR1 SGHRS, CDR2 YFSETQ.

The receptor's source is a young woman who had recovered from COVID-19. The chain has TRBV5-1 and TRBJ1-3; tentative D call: TRBD1 (6 bases). The sequenced sample consisted of PBMCs or T cells enriched from blood (not recorded which). The CDR3 reads CASSMDSSGNTIYF. The CDR3 DNA is TGCGCCAGCAGCATGGACAGCTCTGGAAACACCATATATTTT.